This T cell receptor beta chain was profiled in a study of identical twins. Study conclusions and caveats: The abundant beta clonotypes from cord blood had fewer insertions, and memory repertoires had none of this. Models predicted less out-of-frame TCR alpha sharing in monozygotic twins than was found.

This clonotype was seen only a few times. What it binds is unknown. It was template switching that added a universal primer site, and there were unique molecular identifiers on the cDNA. Using its own MiXCR run on the 5' RACE reads, TCRdb lists one record per CDR3 protein. The profile shows about 690,000 distinct CDR3 sequences, approximately 6% of them singletons. Specimen: naive T cells sorted from blood. The TCR was taken from a man aged 18 to 35 in good health.

CDR3 amino acids: CSVVGPTYEQYF. The CDR3 nucleotides are TGCAGCGTTGTCGGGCCCACCTACGAGCAGTACTTC. The chain carries TRBV29-1 and TRBJ2-7; D gene unclear. CDR1 is SQVTM and CDR2 is ANQGSEA in the germline V gene. This CDR3 is 12 amino acids long. Trimming cost V 4 bases and J 2 bases, with 9 bases left between them.